These 17 T cell receptor beta chains originate from one sample sequenced in a study of early T cells in non-severe SARS-CoV-2 infection. Each CDR3 protein is one row after TCRdb ran MiXCR on the 5' RACE reads. The sample comprises some 100,000 distinct CDR3 sequences, about 15% of which are singletons, and less than 0.6% rests with the top ten. The sequencing input was whole blood. The receptors derive from an adult who was a healthcare worker with PCR-confirmed SARS-CoV-2 infection or an uninfected control (not recorded which).

V is TRBV14 and J is TRBJ2-5; no reliable D call. The CDR3 spans 15 residues. The germline V gene has CDR1 SGHDN and CDR2 FVKESK. Trimming stripped 1 base from V and 2 bases from J, with 11 bases between. CDR3 in DNA: TGTGCCAGCAGCCAAGGACGCGCGGTACAAGAGACCCAGTACTTC. Translation gives CASSQGRAVQETQYF.

Comments on this clonotype: One end of the junction fails to match germline, which may point to a read error. The genes are TRBV24-1 and TRBJ1-3; D call uncertain. This CDR3 spans 15 amino acids. The germline gives CDR1 KGHDR, CDR2 SFDVKD. CDR3 in amino acids: CATSEATGSGNTTYF. The CDR3 nucleotides read TGTGCCACCAGTGAAGCGACCGGCTCGGGAAACACCACATATTTT.

This clonotype was picked up a small number of times. This chain connects TRBV10-2 to TRBJ1-1; TRBD1 aligns across 11 bases. Germline CDR1 and CDR2: WSHSY and SAAADI. CDR3 length: 15 amino acids. Losses at the gene ends were 0 bases for V and 4 bases for J; bases not matched to a gene: 1. CDR3 protein: CASSESGTGGTEAFF. Written as DNA, the CDR3 is TGCGCCAGCAGTGAGTCGGGGACAGGGGGCACTGAAGCTTTCTTT.

There are a few counts of this clonotype. This chain uses TRBV7-3 with TRBJ2-1; D not resolved. CDR3 size: 13 residues. Deletions cut 5 bases from V and 4 bases from J, with 9 bases between. CDR1 is SGHTA and CDR2 is FQGTGA in the germline V gene. The CDR3 DNA is TGTGCCAGCAGCCCCGTGGGATACAATGAGCAGTTCTTC. Translated: CASSPVGYNEQFF.

This clonotype appeared many times. The chain recombines TRBV4-1 with TRBJ2-5, with D perhaps being TRBD1 or TRBD2 (5 bases each). Trimming removed 1 base at V and 5 bases at J, with 17 bases between. This CDR3 is built from 16 residues. CDR1 is MGHRA and CDR2 is YSYEKL in the germline V gene. As DNA, the CDR3 is TGCGCCAGCAGCCAAGCGGGGCCGGGTGTGCTTGAGACCCAGTACTTC. Encoded protein: CASSQAGPGVLETQYF.

The V and J genes are TRBV29-1 and TRBJ2-3; D remains unclear. The V gene lost 6 bases and the J gene lost 0 bases, with 10 bases spanning the gap. Germline assignment: CDR1 SQVTM and CDR2 ANQGSEA. CDR3 size: 13 residues. The DNA for the CDR3 is TGCAGCGTCTCCGACCTTAGCACAGATACGCAGTATTTT. This codes for CSVSDLSTDTQYF.

V and J are TRBV24-1 and TRBJ2-2; D possibly corresponds to TRBD1 (5 bases). The length of the CDR3 is 14 residues. Trimming took off 6 bases at V and 5 bases at J, with 12 bases between the two ends. Germline CDR1 is KGHDR and CDR2 is SFDVKD. The CDR3 loop reads CATSKIRVTGELFF. CDR3 sequence (DNA): TGTGCCACCAGTAAAATCAGGGTTACCGGGGAGCTGTTTTTT.

This clonotype was detected only a few times. The genes are TRBV2 and TRBJ1-4, with D uncertain. Germline V gene sequence: CDR1 SNHLY, CDR2 FYNNEI. This CDR3 contains 15 residues. Between the trimmed V and J ends, which lost 0 bases and 5 bases, there was a span of 10 bases. The CDR3 region is CASSEALSGNEKLFF. CDR3 coding DNA: TGTGCCAGCAGTGAAGCGCTGTCCGGGAATGAAAAACTGTTTTTT.

In its sample, this clonotype was seen a few times. The chain joins TRBV19 to TRBJ2-7, with 7 bases lining up with TRBD1. With V trimmed by 3 bases and J by 3 bases, 8 bases remained unmatched. The CDR3 spans 15 residues. Per the germline V gene, CDR1 is LNHDA and CDR2 is SQIVND (reference sequence). For the CDR3, the DNA is TGTGCCAGTAGTATCTCTACCGGGACAGTCTACGAGCAGTACGTC. This gives the protein CASSISTGTVYEQYV.

This clonotype appeared many times. The V call is TRBV5-6, the J call TRBJ2-5, with 8 bases matching TRBD1. Germline V lookup: CDR1 SGHDT, CDR2 YYEEEE. This CDR3 contains 21 residues. V gave up 3 bases and J gave up 3 bases; unmatched junction bases: 25. CDR3 loop: CASSSMLRQGTRGTAKETQYF. CDR3 in DNA: TGTGCCAGCAGCTCTATGTTAAGACAGGGGACGCGAGGAACCGCCAAAGAGACCCAGTACTTC.

This sequence joins TRBV27 and TRBJ2-1; 7 positions match TRBD1. Germline V CDR1 and CDR2: MNHEY, SMNVEV (reference sequence). V was clipped by 6 bases and J by 2 bases; unmatched bases: 10. The CDR3 runs 16 residues. CDR3 DNA sequence: TGTGCCAGCAGGAAAACAGGGGCCAGGGCCTACAATGAGCAGTTCTTC. Amino acid sequence: CASRKTGARAYNEQFF.

J is TRBJ2-3 and V is TRBV5-7, with D unclear. TRBV5-7 qualifies as an ORF whose function is uncertain. The CDR3 runs to 12 residues. With 4 bases removed from V and 8 bases from J, the gap between germline ends came to 11 bases. The CDR3 loop is CASSRLSSTQYF. CDR3 nucleotides: TGTGCCAGCAGCCGCCTTTCGAGTACGCAGTATTTT.

This clonotype has more than one count but fewer than ten. The chain uses TRBV19 and TRBJ2-6; no clear D. Germline V gene lookup returns CDR1 LNHDA and CDR2 SQIVND (reference sequence). Trimming removed 0 bases from V and 2 bases from J, with 2 bases in between. CDR3 length: 14 residues. The CDR3 sequence: CASSIEAGANVLTF. The CDR3 coding sequence is TGTGCCAGTAGTATAGAAGCTGGGGCCAACGTCCTGACTTTC.

The chain carries TRBV19 and TRBJ1-1; unclear D gene. The CDR3 is made up of 13 amino acids. The germline gives CDR1 LNHDA, CDR2 SQIVND (reference sequence). Deletions cut 10 bases from V and 0 bases from J, with 12 bases between. The CDR3 sequence is CATSATMNTEAFF. In nucleotides, the CDR3 is TGTGCCACCTCGGCGACCATGAACACTGAAGCTTTCTTT. The variable domain in full, completed from reference TRBV19 and TRBJ1-1, reads DGGITQSPKYLFRKEGQNVTLSCEQNLNHDAMYWYRQDPGQGLRLIYYSQIVNDFQKGDIAEGYSVSREKKESFPLTVTSAQKNPTAFYLCATSATMNTEAFFGQGTRLTVV.

This clonotype has just a few counts. CDR3 region: CSVGTTATNEKLFF. The CDR3 DNA follows: TGCAGCGTTGGAACGACGGCAACTAATGAAAAACTGTTTTTT. The chain combines TRBV29-1 with TRBJ1-4; D gene ambiguous. Germline CDR1 SQVTM, CDR2 ANQGSEA. V dropped 4 bases and J dropped 0 bases, with 9 bases sitting between them. The CDR3 contains 14 residues.

The V and J genes are TRBV5-4 and TRBJ2-5; 13 nucleotides align to TRBD2. Germline V gives CDR1 SGHNT, CDR2 YYREEE (reference sequence). The V gene end was trimmed by 0 bases and the J gene end by 4 bases; junction bases not matched to a gene: 6. This CDR3 region has 17 residues. The chain's CDR3 is CASSLAGTSGVRETQYF. The CDR3 DNA follows: TGTGCCAGCAGCTTGGCCGGGACTAGCGGGGTCCGAGAGACCCAGTACTTC. Full variable domain (outside the CDR3, taken from reference TRBV5-4 and TRBJ2-5): ETGVTQSPTHLIKTRGQQVTLRCSSQSGHNTVSWYQQALGQGPQFIFQYYREEENGRGNFPPRFSGLQFPNYSSELNVNALELDDSALYLCASSLAGTSGVRETQYFGPGTRLLVL.

Comment on this clonotype: An end of the junction differs from the germline gene, which may be a read error. V gene TRBV20-1 combines with J gene TRBJ1-1, with TRBD1 as a possible D gene (5 bases). This CDR3 contains 16 residues. Germline V gene data show CDR1 as DFQATT and CDR2 as SNEGSKA (reference sequence). CDR3 sequence: CSARDLRGRRVTEAYF. The CDR3 DNA is TGCAGTGCTAGAGATCTCCGGGGCAGAAGGGTAACTGAAGCTTACTTT.